The TCR beta chain described here comes from a study of T cell responses to AZD1222 COVID-19 vaccine. Overall study results and limits: Repertoire sampling happened only post peak T cell response.

The ends were cut back, 1 base at V and 3 bases at J, with 15 bases in the middle. CDR1 and CDR2 (germline): MGHRA, YSYEKL. The CDR3 extends over 17 amino acids. The count of this clone is one. Its antigen is as yet unknown. The assay was immunoSEQ multiplex PCR, and TCRdb's table has in-frame clones only and misses some. The sample consists of about 8,000 clones, 85% to 90% of them appearing once. The TCR originated in an adult who received the AZD1222 COVID-19 vaccine. The chain employs TRBV4-1 and TRBJ2-2; D tentatively reads TRBD1 or TRBD2 (5 bases each). Here the sequenced sample was peripheral blood, taken 28 days after the second AZD1222 dose. The CDR3 DNA reads as TGCGCCAGCAGCCAAGGGGGGAAGAGGGGTTACACCGGGGAGCTGTTTTTT. Its translation is CASSQGGKRGYTGELFF.